The rows below give T cell receptor beta chains drawn from one sample of a study of graft-versus-host responses after intestinal transplantation. These TCRs' antigens remain unknown. The data were produced by immunoSEQ multiplex PCR, yet TCRdb's version contains in-frame clones alone and is incomplete. This table has 90,000 to 150,000 clones, about 95% appearing once. The sample consisted of unstimulated CD8+ T cells sorted from spleen or lymph node cells, taken before intestinal transplant. The receptors stem from a human donor who received an intestinal transplant. CDR3s include the opening cysteine and the closing phenylalanine or tryptophan. The D gene is left open where the match is weak. Clone size is shown for a subset of rows, as once, few, many or a class of expanded clone.

TRBJ2-5,TRBD2,TRBV7-9,.,CASSPQTSGGYQETQYF,TGTGCCAGCAGCCCCCAGACTAGCGGAGGGTACCAAGAGACCCAGTACTTC
TRBJ2-1,TRBD2,TRBV6-1,.,CASSELETSGSPAPYIYNEQFF,TGTGCCAGCAGTGAATTAGAGACTAGCGGGAGTCCCGCACCCTACATTTACAATGAGCAGTTCTTC
TRBJ2-7,TRBD1,TRBV5-1,once,CASSSPIDGQGVHEQYF,TGCGCCAGCAGCTCTCCTATCGATGGACAGGGAGTCCACGAGCAGTACTTC
TRBJ2-7,.,TRBV25-1,.,CASSEWYEQYF,TGTGCCAGCAGTGAATGGTACGAGCAGTACTTC
TRBJ2-5,TRBD1,TRBV7-9,.,CASSLVQGRETQYF,TGTGCCAGCAGCTTAGTACAGGGGCGAGAGACCCAGTACTTC
TRBJ1-1,.,TRBV6-5,.,CASSYSRLNTEAFF,TGTGCCAGCAGTTACTCGAGATTGAACACTGAAGCTTTCTTT
TRBJ2-1,.,TRBV7-3,once,CASSLYLPPDDEQFF,TGTGCCAGCAGCTTATATCTTCCCCCAGACGATGAGCAGTTCTTC
TRBJ2-5,.,TRBV6-5,.,CATAPPGQVWETQYF,TGTGCCACCGCCCCCCCGGGACAAGTGTGGGAGACCCAGTACTTC
TRBJ1-1,.,TRBV28,.,CASSSAKQHTEAFF,TGTGCCAGCAGTTCGGCGAAACAGCACACTGAAGCTTTCTTT
TRBJ1-6,TRBD1,TRBV27,.,CASSLSVWQGENSPLHF,TGTGCCAGCAGTTTATCGGTCTGGCAGGGGGAAAATTCACCCCTCCACTTT
TRBJ2-1,.,TRBV7-9,.,CASSLTPGHHTFLGQFF,TGTGCCAGCAGCTTAACCCCGGGACACCATACCTTCCTGGGGCAGTTCTTC
TRBJ1-4,.,TRBV7-9,once,CASSLEAGVEKLFF,TGTGCCAGCAGCTTAGAGGCAGGGGTTGAAAAACTGTTTTTT
TRBJ2-1,.,TRBV19,.,CASSIGSINEQFF,TGTGCCAGTAGTATTGGGAGTATAAATGAGCAGTTCTTC
TRBJ2-1,TRBD2,TRBV9,.,CASSSPTTSGKGEQFF,TGTGCCAGCAGCTCCCCGACCACTAGCGGGAAAGGTGAGCAGTTCTTC
TRBJ2-2,.,TRBV7-8,.,CASSLTWRGTGELFF,TGTGCCAGCAGCCTAACCTGGCGGGGCACCGGGGAGCTGTTTTTT
TRBJ2-7,TRBD1,TRBV19,once,CASGDRGRDEQYF,TGTGCCAGTGGAGACAGGGGGCGAGACGAGCAGTACTTC
TRBJ2-1,TRBD2,TRBV9,.,CASSDGGLAVEQFF,TGTGCCAGCAGCGATGGGGGACTAGCGGTTGAGCAGTTCTTC
TRBJ2-7,.,TRBV21-1,.,CASRGLIYEQYF,TGTGCCAGCAGGGGACTTATCTACGAGCAGTACTTC
TRBJ2-7,.,TRBV6-1,.,CASSEAGRAYEQYF,TGTGCCAGCAGTGAAGCTGGCAGGGCCTACGAGCAGTACTTC
TRBJ1-5,.,TRBV2,.,CASSEAQRNSNQPQHF,TGTGCCAGCAGTGAAGCGCAGCGGAATAGCAATCAGCCCCAGCATTTT
TRBJ1-1,.,TRBV19,.,CASSIVTGMNTEAFF,TGTGCCAGTAGTATAGTAACAGGGATGAACACTGAAGCTTTCTTT
TRBJ2-7,.,TRBV9,.,CASNPTDSYEQYF,TGTGCCAGCAACCCGACGGACTCATACGAGCAGTACTTC